These 25 T cell receptor beta chains came from one sample sequenced in a study of T cells in Graves' hyperthyroidism and ophthalmopathy. There were TCR beta CDR3 regions amplified from RNA transcripts. With the HTBI primer set, the TCR CDR3 went through a first round of RT-PCR. TCRdb reprocessed the multiplex PCR reads via MiXCR and lists one record per CDR3 protein. The table includes approximately 640,000 distinct CDR3 sequences, roughly 17% detected once. Sequenced material: blood. All receptors come from a man aged 50 to 59 with Graves' hyperthyroidism.

This clonotype came up many times. The J gene is TRBJ1-5, the V gene TRBV3-1, with D possibly TRBD1 on 6 matching bases. The V and J ends lost 1 base and 7 bases respectively, with 11 bases between them. The CDR3 is 14 residues long. The germline gives CDR1 LGHDT, CDR2 YNNKEL (reference sequence). CDR3 in amino acids: CASSQGGGRQPQHF. The CDR3 DNA sequence: TGTGCCAGCAGCCAAGGGGGGGGCAGACAGCCCCAGCATTTT.

This clonotype was counted a few times. The chain links TRBV28 to TRBJ2-2, with D perhaps matching TRBD1 or TRBD2 (6 bases each). The V gene lost 3 bases and the J gene lost 4 bases, with 12 bases spanning the gap. CDR1 and CDR2 from the germline V gene are MDHEN and SYDVKM. This CDR3 is built from 15 residues. DNA of the CDR3: TGTGCCAGCAGTTTCGGGGGCGAGGCCACCGGGGAGCTGTTTTTT. Its translation is CASSFGGEATGELFF.

The table lists this clonotype with many counts. The V call is TRBV28, the J call TRBJ2-3; D unresolved. V was cut by 2 bases and J by 8 bases, with 11 bases left in between. Germline values: CDR1 MDHEN, CDR2 SYDVKM. The CDR3 covers 13 residues. The CDR3 DNA reads TGTGCCAGCAGTTTAGTGGCTAGAGGTACGCAGTATTTT. Its protein is CASSLVARGTQYF.

The DNA of the CDR3 is TGTGCCAGCAGCTTAGCCACCGGGAACACCGGGGAGCTGTTTTTT. This translates into CASSLATGNTGELFF. The gene calls are TRBV7-2 and TRBJ2-2, with D uncertain. The germline V gene encodes CDR1 SGHTA and CDR2 FQGNSA. The CDR3 runs to 15 residues. Trimming took 0 bases from V and 1 from J, leaving 6 bases between them.

This clonotype was found many times. J is TRBJ1-2 and V is TRBV28; 7 bases are shared with TRBD1. Per germline, CDR1 MDHEN and CDR2 SYDVKM. The trim removed 7 bases at V and 0 bases at J, leaving 14 bases unmatched. CDR3 length equals 17 residues. CDR3 sequence reads: CASTPGQAILTNYGYTF. The CDR3 DNA reads as TGTGCCAGCACCCCAGGACAGGCCATCCTAACTAACTATGGCTACACCTTC.

The V call is TRBV2, the J call TRBJ2-1, with D perhaps being TRBD1 or TRBD2 (5 bases each). Germline CDR1 reads SNHLY; CDR2 reads FYNNEI. V was shortened by 2 bases and J by 5 bases, with 13 bases between the two germline ends. This CDR3 has 15 amino acids. DNA of the CDR3: TGTGCCAGCAGTGAATGGGGGTCGCAGGACAATGAGCAGTTCTTC. Translated, it gives CASSEWGSQDNEQFF.

This clonotype was detected only a few times. The chain is built from TRBV6-1 and TRBJ1-4, with a possible D match to TRBD1 (6 bases). The V gene lost 2 bases and the J gene lost 5 bases, with 12 bases spanning the gap. Germline V gene lookup returns CDR1 MNHNS and CDR2 SASEGT. CDR3 length: 15 amino acids. As DNA, the CDR3 is TGTGCCAGCAGTGAAAGGACAGTCGGAAATGAAAAACTGTTTTTT. This sequence encodes CASSERTVGNEKLFF.

The rearrangement links TRBV4-2 to TRBJ1-2; D is unclear. CDR1 is LGHNA and CDR2 is YNFKEQ in the germline V gene. The CDR3 spans 14 residues. The ends were cut back, 1 base at V and 1 base at J, with 7 bases in the middle. CDR3 region: CASSQALSNYGYTF. The CDR3, as DNA: TGTGCCAGCAGCCAAGCACTGAGTAACTATGGCTACACCTTC.

J is TRBJ2-3 and V is TRBV13; 10 nucleotides line up with TRBD1. The CDR3 length is 17 residues. The germline gives CDR1 PRHDT, CDR2 FYEKMQ (reference sequence). Trimming removed 5 bases from V and 11 bases from J; junction bases left unmatched: 19. The CDR3 region has the DNA TGTGCCAGCAGCCCCTACCCGGGACAGGGGTTTCGAAGCGGGCAGTATTTT. It translates to CASSPYPGQGFRSGQYF.

Ten or more counts support this clonotype. The rearrangement joins TRBV2 to TRBJ2-7, with 7 bases lining up with TRBD1. This CDR3 region has 12 residues. Germline loops: CDR1 SNHLY, CDR2 FYNNEI. Trimming cost V 6 bases and J 7 bases; bases outside gene matches: 6. CDR3 in DNA: TGTGCCAGCAGAAGAGGGGGCGGTGAGCAGTACTTC. Encoded protein: CASRRGGGEQYF.

The chain carries TRBV27 and TRBJ2-7; 15 bases are shared with TRBD2. Germline assignment: CDR1 MNHEY and CDR2 SMNVEV (reference sequence). After removal of 5 bases from V and 5 bases from J, the junction contained 7 bases not matched to a gene. This CDR3 contains 16 residues. The CDR3 reads CASSTRTSGRVNEQYF. CDR3 coding DNA: TGTGCCAGCAGTACCAGGACTAGCGGGAGGGTGAACGAGCAGTACTTC.

The chain uses TRBV27 and TRBJ1-2; 9 bases fit TRBD1. The CDR3 is made up of 15 amino acids. The trim removed 6 bases at V and 4 bases at J, leaving 9 bases unmatched. Germline CDR1 reads MNHEY; CDR2 reads SMNVEV (reference sequence). CDR3 DNA: TGTGCCAGCAGCGCCTACAGGGGGCCCAGCTATGGCTACACCTTC. As protein: CASSAYRGPSYGYTF.

This sequence joins TRBV7-2 and TRBJ2-1, with 9 positions matching TRBD2. The germline gives CDR1 SGHTA, CDR2 FQGNSA. This CDR3 contains 14 residues. The trim removed 0 bases at V and 7 bases at J, leaving 1 base unmatched. CDR3 DNA: TGTGCCAGCAGCTTAGCGCGGGGGGGAAATGAGCAGTTCTTC. Its translation: CASSLARGGNEQFF.

The rearrangement joins TRBV3-1 to TRBJ2-1; D call uncertain. V was clipped by 5 bases and J by 5 bases, with 7 bases between them. Looked up from germline, CDR1 is LGHDT and CDR2 is YNNKEL (reference sequence). This CDR3 has 12 residues. As DNA, the CDR3 is TGTGCCAGCAGCGACCCACACAATGAGCAGTTCTTC. Its translation: CASSDPHNEQFF.

This clonotype has a handful of counts. CDR3 in DNA: TGCGCCAGCAGTGAGTATCGTGGGGGCACTGAAGCTTTCTTT. This encodes CASSEYRGGTEAFF. This chain links TRBV10-1 with TRBJ1-1; maybe TRBD1 (5 bases). This CDR3 region has 14 residues. Deletions cut 1 base from V and 4 bases from J, with 10 bases between. The V gene's germline CDR1 is WNHNN and CDR2 SYGVQD (reference sequence).

This clonotype was found many times. This chain connects TRBV3-1 to TRBJ2-7, with no clear D. V dropped 0 bases and J dropped 7 bases, with 4 bases sitting between them. The CDR3 extends over 11 amino acids. The germline gives CDR1 LGHDT, CDR2 YNNKEL (reference sequence). CDR3 sequence (DNA): TGTGCCAGCAGCCAAGATCGGGAGCAGTACTTC. It is translated as CASSQDREQYF.

This clonotype showed up just a few times. The chain is built from TRBV24-1 and TRBJ2-3; possible D gene TRBD1, 6 bases. From germline, CDR1 is KGHDR and CDR2 SFDVKD. V lost 4 bases and J lost 2, with 18 bases in between. This CDR3 has 17 amino acids. As DNA, the CDR3 is TGTGCCACCAGTGAAGAAACAGGGTATCGGGTCACAGATACGCAGTATTTT. Translated: CATSEETGYRVTDTQYF.

This clonotype was seen many times. V is TRBV6-1 and J is TRBJ2-1; a possible D gene is TRBD1 (6 bases). The CDR3 covers 16 residues. The V end was cut by 6 bases, the J end by 3 bases, with 18 bases between. CDR1 and CDR2 from the germline V gene are MNHNS and SASEGT. CDR3 sequence reads: CASREPGTGLYNEQFF. In DNA, the CDR3 is TGTGCCAGCAGAGAGCCGGGAACAGGGCTCTACAATGAGCAGTTCTTC.

This clonotype was picked up a small number of times. The chain carries TRBV4-2 and TRBJ1-1; D call uncertain. The CDR3 length is 14 residues. V was clipped by 4 bases and J by 1 base, with 10 bases between them. The germline V gene has CDR1 LGHNA and CDR2 YNFKEQ. This CDR3 reads CASSPRQTNTEAFF. CDR3 nucleotide sequence: TGTGCCAGCAGCCCAAGGCAGACGAACACTGAAGCTTTCTTT.

The V gene is TRBV10-3, the J gene TRBJ2-5; 8 positions match TRBD1. Germline CDR1 reads ENHRY; CDR2 reads SYGVKD. V dropped 4 bases and J dropped 4; count of bases not matched to a gene: 2. The CDR3 runs to 13 residues. In DNA form, the CDR3 reads TGTGCCATCAGTGTGGACAGGGTAGAGACCCAGTACTTC. Translating gives CAISVDRVETQYF.

The chain has TRBV7-9 and TRBJ1-2; D gene unclear. With 5 bases removed from V and 2 bases from J, the gap between germline ends came to 12 bases. Germline-derived CDR1 and CDR2 are SEHNR and FQNEAQ (reference sequence). This CDR3 has 14 amino acids. Written as DNA, the CDR3 is TGTGCCAGCAGCCGAAGTCAGACGAACTATGGCTACACCTTC. Translation: CASSRSQTNYGYTF.

This clonotype was observed at least ten times. The gene calls are TRBV12-3 or TRBV12-4 and TRBJ1-6, with D unclear. Trimming removed 1 base at V and 6 bases at J, with 10 bases between. The CDR3 is 15 residues long. The CDR3 here is CASSLEEGFNSPLHF. CDR3 coding DNA: TGTGCCAGCAGTTTAGAGGAGGGTTTTAATTCACCCCTCCACTTT.

This sequence joins TRBV12-3 or TRBV12-4 and TRBJ1-1; tentative D call: TRBD1 (6 bases). Trimming left V 7 bases short and J 4 bases short, with 16 bases between. The CDR3 runs to 14 residues. The CDR3 DNA sequence: TGTGCCAGCATCAGACCGGACAGAGCCACTGAAGCTTTCTTT. This encodes CASIRPDRATEAFF.

This clonotype was counted between two and nine times. One junction end does not reproduce the germline sequence, and a read error may be involved. The CDR3 DNA reads TGTGCCAGCAGTTACCGACAGGGGAAAGGCTCCTACGAACAGTACTTC. It specifies CASSYRQGKGSYEQYF. V gene TRBV6-2 or TRBV6-3 combines with J gene TRBJ2-7; the match to TRBD1 covers 8 bases. The CDR3 is made up of 16 amino acids. From germline, CDR1 is MNHEY and CDR2 SVGEGT.

This clonotype was observed a handful of times. The gene calls are TRBV6-5 and TRBJ1-2; TRBD1 might be the D (5 bases). The CDR3 contains 16 residues. V shed 2 bases and J shed 8 bases, with 21 bases lying between them. Germline V gene lookup returns CDR1 MNHEY and CDR2 SVGAGI. CDR3 loop: CASSYTRQPLPRGYTF. The CDR3 region has the DNA TGTGCCAGCAGTTACACCCGACAGCCTCTCCCTCGGGGCTACACCTTC.